Shown below are 10 T cell receptor beta chains from a single sample sequenced in a study of blood T cell repertoires in COVID-19. Assay: immunoSEQ multiplex PCR; the TCRdb copy retains only in-frame clones and omits some. The sample includes 150,000 to 200,000 clones, around 83% seen only once; the top ten take almost 1%. The sample taken for sequencing was peripheral blood. The receptor set was obtained from a man between 18 and 29 years old with acute or convalescent COVID-19.

The chain uses TRBV5-1 and TRBJ1-6; D is perhaps TRBD1 (5 bases). There are 15 residues in the CDR3. V was clipped by 4 bases and J by 6 bases, with 14 bases between them. In germline, CDR1 is SGHRS, CDR2 YFSETQ. CDR3 coding DNA: TGCGCCAGCAGCCCCCAGGGCCTGTTTAATTCACCCCTCCACTTT. This sequence encodes CASSPQGLFNSPLHF. The full variable domain, its missing parts supplied by reference TRBV5-1 and TRBJ1-6, is KAGVTQTPRYLIKTRGQQVTLSCSPISGHRSVSWYQQTPGQGLQFLFEYFSETQRNKGNFPGRFSGRQFSNSRSEMNVSTLELGDSALYLCASSPQGLFNSPLHFGNGTRLTVT.

This clone appeared a few times. V usage is TRBV2 and J usage is TRBJ2-2; D possibly corresponds to TRBD2 (5 bases). The CDR3 runs 15 residues. The V end was cut by 10 bases, the J end by 0 bases, with 15 bases between. Per germline, CDR1 SNHLY and CDR2 FYNNEI. The CDR3 loop is CAKSEGHANTGELFF. CDR3 bases: TGTGCCAAGAGTGAGGGCCACGCGAACACCGGGGAGCTGTTTTTT.

The chain carries TRBV7-9 and TRBJ1-5; TRBD1 agrees at 7 bases. The CDR3 contains 13 residues. Per the germline V gene, CDR1 is SEHNR and CDR2 is FQNEAQ (reference sequence). V dropped 5 bases and J dropped 5; count of bases not matched to a gene: 3. The CDR3 is CASSVTGDQPQHF. In nucleotides, the CDR3 is TGTGCCAGCAGCGTCACAGGGGATCAGCCCCAGCATTTT.

CDR3 loop: CAWSVTAGETQYF. CDR3 bases: TGTGCCTGGAGTGTAACAGCGGGAGAGACCCAGTACTTC. The J gene is TRBJ2-5, the V gene TRBV30, with D perhaps TRBD2 (6 bases). CDR1 and CDR2 (germline): GTSNPN, SVGIG (reference sequence). The CDR3 spans 13 residues. Between the trimmed V and J ends, which lost 0 bases and 4 bases, there was a span of 9 bases.

CDR3 bases: TGTGCCATCAGCCGGGACAGGGGTCAGCCCCAGCATTTT. This sequence encodes CAISRDRGQPQHF. J is TRBJ1-5 and V is TRBV10-3; 10 bases map to TRBD1. CDR3 size: 13 residues. V dropped 6 bases and J dropped 6; count of bases not matched to a gene: 2. The germline CDR1 and CDR2 sequences are ENHRY and SYGVKD.

The rearrangement joins TRBV29-1 to TRBJ1-3; D not certain. There are 13 residues in the CDR3. Germline CDR1 SQVTM, CDR2 ANQGSEA. V gave up 6 bases and J gave up 2 bases, with 11 bases separating them. This CDR3 reads CSVRTAAGNTIYF. The CDR3 nucleotides are TGCAGCGTACGTACGGCGGCTGGAAACACCATATATTTT.

Details on this clone: The identical CDR3 is also encoded by other nucleotide sequences in the sample. The gene calls are TRBV5-1 and TRBJ2-2; D ambiguous. The germline CDR1 and CDR2 sequences are SGHRS and YFSETQ. Trimming left V 2 bases short and J 3 bases short, with 5 bases between. The CDR3 extends over 13 amino acids. The CDR3 DNA reads as TGCGCCAGCAGCTTTCGGGACACCGGGGAGCTGTTTTTT. It translates to CASSFRDTGELFF.

The rearrangement links TRBV6-5 to TRBJ1-3; no clear D gene. CDR1 is MNHEY and CDR2 is SVGAGI in the germline V gene. This CDR3 has 16 residues. Trimming took off 2 bases at V and 0 bases at J, with 11 bases between the two ends. The CDR3 region has the DNA TGTGCCAGCAGTTACGGAGGAGCTAGCTCTGGAAACACCATATATTTT. Its translation is CASSYGGASSGNTIYF.

The chain combines TRBV9 with TRBJ1-6, with TRBD1 matching over 7 bases. J gave up 10 bases and V 0 bases, and 4 bases lay outside the gene matches. The CDR3 totals 14 residues. CDR1 SGDLS and CDR2 YYNGEE come from the germline V gene. This CDR3 reads CASSVDRGLSPLHF. The CDR3 region has the DNA TGTGCCAGCAGCGTAGATAGGGGGCTCTCACCCCTCCACTTT.

To note about this clone: The junction departs from the called germline gene at one end, perhaps through a read error. The chain is built from TRBV19 and TRBJ1-2; D may be TRBD1 (6 bases). There are 13 residues in the CDR3. In germline, CDR1 is LNHDA, CDR2 SQIVND (reference sequence). The CDR3 bases are TGTGCCACCTCCCGAGGGGGGGGGACTGGCCACACCTTC. Amino acid sequence: CATSRGGGTGHTF.